Listed below are T cell receptor beta chains from one sample, sequenced in a study of blood T cell repertoires in COVID-19. Profiling relied on immunoSEQ multiplex PCR, and the TCRdb table lists in-frame clones only, not all of them. Among 85,000 to 95,000 clones listed, around 87% were seen once. The sample was peripheral blood. These receptors were obtained from a human donor with acute or convalescent COVID-19. The donor label of this sample is uncertain. Each CDR3 is given with its conserved first and last residue. D genes are given only for firm matches. A row's size may be missing; if present it is once, few, many or a size class.

V gene	clone size	J gene	D gene	CDR3 length	CDR3 DNA	CDR3 protein
TRBV11-2	once	TRBJ2-2	TRBD2	16	TGTGCCAGCAGCTTTCTAGCGGGGGGCCTCACCGGGGAGCTGTTTTTT	CASSFLAGGLTGELFF
TRBV19	NA	TRBJ2-7	NA	15	TGTGCCAGTATGGAAGGATCGGGTGGGTACTACGAGCAGTACTTC	CASMEGSGGYYEQYF
TRBV5-4	few	TRBJ1-2	TRBD1	16	TGTGCCAGCAGCTTGGAAACAGGGGGCGCTTTCTATGGCTACACCTTC	CASSLETGGAFYGYTF
TRBV27	NA	TRBJ2-7	TRBD1	16	TGTGCCAGCAGTTCCGCCTCGGGACAGGGTTCCTACGAGCAGTACTTC	CASSSASGQGSYEQYF
TRBV29-1	NA	TRBJ2-7	TRBD2	15	TGCAGCGTTGAAGGTCTGGGGACTAGCGGCTACGAGCAGTACTTC	CSVEGLGTSGYEQYF
TRBV6-5	NA	TRBJ2-1	NA	14	TGTGCCACCCCGGGTGAGCGGCTCCTAGGGGAGCAGTTCTTC	CATPGERLLGEQFF
TRBV29-1	NA	TRBJ1-2	NA	13	TGCAGCGTTGACGGGAGCCTAGGGTATGGCTACACCTTC	CSVDGSLGYGYTF
TRBV6-5	NA	TRBJ2-1	TRBD2	14	TGTGCCAGCAGTTACACGGGGGGGCTCTATGAGCAGTTCTTC	CASSYTGGLYEQFF
TRBV11-2	NA	TRBJ1-2	NA	13	TGTGCCAGCAGCTTGATAGCTAACTATGGCTACACCTTC	CASSLIANYGYTF
TRBV19	NA	TRBJ1-1	NA	14	TGTGCCAGTACAAACAGGGATAAAGGCTTAAAAGCTTTCTTT	CASTNRDKGLKAFF